This entry describes one T cell receptor beta chain. Antigen specificity is unknown. Since all of the isolated RNA was reverse transcribed, expressed TCRB transcripts were what got sequenced. Sequenced naive, central memory and regulatory T cell samples produced an average of about 3.57 million reads. Sequencing used immunoSEQ multiplex PCR; TCRdb keeps in-frame clones, though not all of them. There are 200,000 to 300,000 clones in the sample; around 21% occur only once, and 0.028% lies in the top ten. Via the markers CD45RO/CCR7/CD25/CD127/CD95/CD27, stem cell-like memory, regulatory, central memory and naive CD4+ cells were sorted. The entry originates in a study of beta chain features in type 1 diabetes. The study, taken as a whole, reports: Across all four CD4+ subsets, people with type 1 diabetes showed modestly shorter TCRB CDR3s.

This CDR3 is 17 amino acids long. Germline CDR1 SGHNT, CDR2 YYREEE (reference sequence). The junction had 9 bases not matched to a gene; V was cut back by 2 bases and J by 7 bases. This rearrangement joins TRBV5-4 to TRBJ2-1; 13 positions agree with TRBD2. The sequencing input was naive CD4+ T cells from blood. This sequence was found in a woman in her thirties or forties with type 1 diabetes. The CDR3 reads CASSFHLTSGRANEQFF. The CDR3 nucleotides are TGTGCCAGCAGCTTCCATCTAACTAGCGGGAGGGCGAATGAGCAGTTCTTC.